These 15 T cell receptor beta chains originate from one sample sequenced in a study of Graves' ophthalmopathy and Graves' hyperthyroidism. Using RNA transcripts, the TCR beta CDR3 regions were amplified. The library came from an HTBI-primed first-round RT-PCR and a second-round multiplex PCR. TCRdb reprocessed the multiplex PCR reads with MiXCR, giving one entry per CDR3 protein. The table has about 550,000 distinct CDR3 sequences, approximately 35% seen once. The sequenced sample was peripheral blood or thyroid tissue (not recorded which). Receptor source: an adult man with Graves' hyperthyroidism.

There are many counts of this clonotype. The V gene is TRBV7-9, the J gene TRBJ1-5, with D possibly matching TRBD1 (6 bases). V lost 5 bases and J lost 7, with 18 bases in between. The CDR3 is 15 residues long. Germline-derived CDR1 and CDR2 are SEHNR and FQNEAQ (reference sequence). CDR3 in amino acids: CASSQGGTGDQPQHF. The CDR3 nucleotides read TGTGCCAGCAGCCAAGGGGGGACGGGGGACCAGCCCCAGCATTTT.

This clonotype was picked up many times. This chain links TRBV5-1 with TRBJ1-5, with D perhaps TRBD1 (5 bases). The CDR3 is 14 amino acids. V was pared by 5 bases and J by 6 bases, with 15 bases between. Germline V lookup: CDR1 SGHRS, CDR2 YFSETQ. The CDR3 DNA is TGCGCCAGCAGTCCGGGGTCTGGGGGTCAGCCCCAGCATTTT. This gives the protein CASSPGSGGQPQHF. The full variable domain, in which reference TRBV5-1 and TRBJ1-5 provide the parts outside the CDR3, is KAGVTQTPRYLIKTRGQQVTLSCSPISGHRSVSWYQQTPGQGLQFLFEYFSETQRNKGNFPGRFSGRQFSNSRSEMNVSTLELGDSALYLCASSPGSGGQPQHFGDGTRLSIL.

This clonotype occurred a few times. The V gene is TRBV9, the J gene TRBJ2-2; D unclear. CDR3 length: 16 amino acids. V dropped 4 bases and J dropped 7 bases, with 20 bases sitting between them. The germline CDR1 and CDR2 sequences are SGDLS and YYNGEE. In DNA, the CDR3 is TGTGCCAGCAGCCCATCCCCCCCCGCCAGACTCGGGGAGCTGTTTTTT. Translating it yields CASSPSPPARLGELFF.

This clonotype was observed at least ten times. The chain combines TRBV12-3 or TRBV12-4 with TRBJ1-2, with TRBD1 as a possible D gene (6 bases). CDR3 length equals 13 residues. V lost 5 bases and J lost 0, with 7 bases in between. CDR3 in amino acids: CASSRTANYGYTF. In nucleotides, the CDR3 is TGTGCCAGCAGTCGGACAGCTAACTATGGCTACACCTTC.

This chain joins TRBV7-9 and TRBJ2-5; 9 bases line up with TRBD1. The J segment lost 5 bases and the V segment lost 5 bases, leaving 6 bases of the junction unmatched. CDR1 and CDR2 (germline): SEHNR, FQNEAQ (reference sequence). The CDR3 runs to 14 residues. CDR3 sequence: CASSRDRVLETQYF. The CDR3 nucleotides read TGTGCCAGCAGCCGGGACAGGGTGTTGGAGACCCAGTACTTC.

There are a few counts of this clonotype. The gene calls are TRBV2 and TRBJ1-5; D may be TRBD1 (6 bases). The V end was cut by 7 bases, the J end by 2 bases, with 15 bases between. CDR1 and CDR2 from the germline V gene are SNHLY and FYNNEI. This CDR3 spans 15 amino acids. CDR3 amino acids: CASTPEGGGNQPQHF. The DNA for the CDR3 is TGTGCCAGCACCCCGGAGGGGGGGGGCAATCAGCCCCAGCATTTT.

This clonotype was picked up a small number of times. The chain recombines TRBV6-5 with TRBJ1-6; D not resolved. The CDR3 covers 15 residues. From germline, CDR1 is MNHEY and CDR2 SVGAGI. V was trimmed by 5 bases and J by 7 bases, leaving 15 bases between them. The CDR3 spells CASSEHRQENSPLHF. The CDR3 DNA reads TGTGCCAGCAGTGAACACCGCCAGGAGAATTCACCCCTCCACTTT.

There are a few counts of this clonotype. CDR3 amino acids: CSVAGETQYF. The CDR3 bases are TGCAGCGTTGCTGGGGAGACCCAGTACTTC. The rearrangement joins TRBV29-1 to TRBJ2-5, with D unclear. Germline V gene data show CDR1 as SQVTM and CDR2 as ANQGSEA. The CDR3 consists of 10 residues. V was pared by 4 bases and J by 5 bases, with 5 bases between.

The CDR3 coding sequence is TGCAGTGTAAGGTTAGAATACAATGAGCAGTTCTTC. This gives the protein CSVRLEYNEQFF. This chain links TRBV20-1 with TRBJ2-7, with unresolved D. Judging by the DNA end, TRBJ2-1 fits better; the J call may be wrong. The CDR3 totals 12 residues. In germline, CDR1 is DFQATT, CDR2 SNEGSKA (reference sequence).

This clonotype has ten or more counts. V is TRBV7-2 and J is TRBJ2-7; weak D call: TRBD2 (6 bases). The CDR3 has 13 amino acids. Per germline, CDR1 SGHTA and CDR2 FQGNSA. Trimming shortened V by 3 bases and J by 3 bases, and 9 bases separated the two germline ends. The CDR3 region is CASSLREVYEQYF. CDR3 DNA: TGTGCCAGCAGCTTGAGGGAGGTCTACGAGCAGTACTTC.

This rearrangement joins TRBV9 to TRBJ1-6; the D is unclear. The CDR3 consists of 15 residues. V was clipped by 7 bases and J by 8 bases, with 19 bases between them. The germline V gene has CDR1 SGDLS and CDR2 YYNGEE. CDR3 sequence: CASRAAIGLDSPLHF. CDR3 nucleotides: TGTGCCAGCCGAGCGGCTATAGGGTTGGATTCACCCCTCCACTTT.

This clonotype was seen at least ten times. This chain uses TRBV7-8 with TRBJ2-7; 12 nucleotides agree with TRBD2. This CDR3 spans 16 amino acids. V lost 4 bases, J lost 3 bases, and 7 bases stayed unmatched. Germline V gives CDR1 SGHVS, CDR2 FQNEAQ. The CDR3 is CASSSTQTSGSYEQYF. CDR3 in DNA: TGTGCCAGCAGCTCTACCCAGACTAGCGGGAGCTACGAGCAGTACTTC.

Many counts were recorded for this clonotype. The J gene is TRBJ1-2, the V gene TRBV25-1; 9 nucleotides align to TRBD1. Germline V CDR1 and CDR2: MGHDK, SYGVNS. There are 15 residues in the CDR3. V lost 6 bases to trimming and J lost 8 bases; unmatched junction nucleotides: 13. The CDR3 loop is CASSSDRDRVSGYTF. The CDR3 DNA sequence: TGTGCCAGCAGCAGTGATCGGGACAGGGTATCCGGCTACACCTTC.

Turning to this clonotype: At one of its ends the junction is not consistent with the germline gene, which may arise from a read error. The V call is TRBV19, the J call TRBJ1-1, with D unclear. Germline lookup yields CDR1 LNHDA and CDR2 SQIVND (reference sequence). There are 16 residues in the CDR3. CDR3 nucleotides: TGTGCCAGTAATATAAATTCTCCCCGCAGTAAGGCTGAAGCTTTCTTT. It is translated as CASNINSPRSKAEAFF.

The chain carries TRBV7-9 and TRBJ2-7; weak D call: TRBD1 (5 bases). Trimming pared 5 bases from V and 2 bases from J, leaving 19 bases between. Per the germline V gene, CDR1 is SEHNR and CDR2 is FQNEAQ (reference sequence). The CDR3 spans 16 residues. CDR3 sequence (DNA): TGTGCCAGCAGCGGATCAGAACCGGACATTGCCTACGAGCAGTACTTC. The encoded protein is CASSGSEPDIAYEQYF.